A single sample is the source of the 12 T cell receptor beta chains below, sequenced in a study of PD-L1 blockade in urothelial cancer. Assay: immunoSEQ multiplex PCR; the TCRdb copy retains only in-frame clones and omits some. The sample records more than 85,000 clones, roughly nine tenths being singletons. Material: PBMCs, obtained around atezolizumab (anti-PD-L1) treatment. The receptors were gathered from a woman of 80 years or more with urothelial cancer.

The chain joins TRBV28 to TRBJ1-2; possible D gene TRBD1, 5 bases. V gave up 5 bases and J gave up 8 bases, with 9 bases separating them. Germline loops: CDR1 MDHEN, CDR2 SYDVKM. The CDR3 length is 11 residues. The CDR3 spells CASSPRGGYTF. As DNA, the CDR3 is TGTGCCAGCAGTCCTCGGGGGGGCTACACCTTC.

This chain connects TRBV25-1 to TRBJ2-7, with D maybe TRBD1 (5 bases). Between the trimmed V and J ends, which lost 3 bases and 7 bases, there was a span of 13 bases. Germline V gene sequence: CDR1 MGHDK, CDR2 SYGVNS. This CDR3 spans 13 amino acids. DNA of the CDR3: TGTGCCAGCAGTGAGCGCAGGGTGGGGGAGCAGTACTTC. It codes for CASSERRVGEQYF.

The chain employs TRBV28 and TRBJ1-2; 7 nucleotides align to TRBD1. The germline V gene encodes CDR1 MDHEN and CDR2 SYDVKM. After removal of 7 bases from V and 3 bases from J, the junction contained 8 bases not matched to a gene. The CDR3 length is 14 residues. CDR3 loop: CASTAAGQDYGYTF. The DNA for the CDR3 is TGTGCCAGCACCGCCGCTGGACAGGACTATGGCTACACCTTC.

Here the CDR3 reads CASSLGHADPGLAQYF. The DNA of the CDR3 is TGCGCCAGCAGCTTGGGACACGCGGACCCAGGGTTGGCCCAGTACTTC. V is TRBV5-1 and J is TRBJ2-5; tentatively, D is TRBD1 (5 bases). The CDR3 runs to 16 residues. Germline lookup yields CDR1 SGHRS and CDR2 YFSETQ. V lost 0 bases, J lost 9 bases, and 21 bases lay in between.

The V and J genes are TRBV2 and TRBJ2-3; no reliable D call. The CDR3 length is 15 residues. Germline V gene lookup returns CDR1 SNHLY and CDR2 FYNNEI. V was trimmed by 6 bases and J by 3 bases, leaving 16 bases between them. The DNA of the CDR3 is TGTGCCAGCAGCGCCGACAAAGGAAGAACAGATACGCAGTATTTT. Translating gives CASSADKGRTDTQYF.

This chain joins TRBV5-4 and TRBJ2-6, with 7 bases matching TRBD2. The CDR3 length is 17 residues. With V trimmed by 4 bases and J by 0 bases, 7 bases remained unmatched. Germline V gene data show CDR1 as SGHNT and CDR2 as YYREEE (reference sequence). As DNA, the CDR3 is TGTGCCAGCAGCCACAATACGGGGGGCTCTGGGGCCAACGTCCTGACTTTC. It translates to CASSHNTGGSGANVLTF. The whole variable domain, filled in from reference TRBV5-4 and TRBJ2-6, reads ETGVTQSPTHLIKTRGQQVTLRCSSQSGHNTVSWYQQALGQGPQFIFQYYREEENGRGNFPPRFSGLQFPNYSSELNVNALELDDSALYLCASSHNTGGSGANVLTFGAGSRLTVL.

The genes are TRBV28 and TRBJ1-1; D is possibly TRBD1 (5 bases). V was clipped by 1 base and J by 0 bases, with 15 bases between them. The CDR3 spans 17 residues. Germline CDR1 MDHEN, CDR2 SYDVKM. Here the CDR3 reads CASSLSGGGRLNTEAFF. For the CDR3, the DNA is TGTGCCAGCAGTTTATCGGGCGGGGGACGTTTGAACACTGAAGCTTTCTTT.

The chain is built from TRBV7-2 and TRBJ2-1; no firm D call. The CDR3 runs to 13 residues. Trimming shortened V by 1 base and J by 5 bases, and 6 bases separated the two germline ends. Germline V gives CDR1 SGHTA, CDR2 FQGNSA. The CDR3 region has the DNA TGTGCCAGCAGCTTAGTGCAGAACAATGAGCAGTTCTTC. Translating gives CASSLVQNNEQFF.

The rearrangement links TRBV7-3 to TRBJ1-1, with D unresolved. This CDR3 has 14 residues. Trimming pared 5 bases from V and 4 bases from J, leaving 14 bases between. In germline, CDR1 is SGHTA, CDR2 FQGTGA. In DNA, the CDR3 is TGTGCCAGCAGCGGATCGACTGTGCGCACTGAAGCTTTCTTT. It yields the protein CASSGSTVRTEAFF.

The CDR3 is CASSPGQGAAPGANVLTF. In nucleotides, the CDR3 is TGTGCCAGCTCACCGGGACAGGGAGCGGCACCTGGGGCCAACGTCCTGACTTTC. This chain connects TRBV18 to TRBJ2-6; 9 bases are a match to TRBD1. Germline V lookup: CDR1 KGHSH, CDR2 LQKENI. The CDR3 contains 18 residues. V was clipped by 3 bases and J by 2 bases; unmatched bases: 8.

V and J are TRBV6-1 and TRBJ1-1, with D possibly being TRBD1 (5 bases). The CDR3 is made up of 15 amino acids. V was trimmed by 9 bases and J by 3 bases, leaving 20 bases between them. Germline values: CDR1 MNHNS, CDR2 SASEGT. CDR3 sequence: CASPKSGGADTEAFF. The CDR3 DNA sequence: TGTGCCAGTCCGAAGTCCGGGGGAGCGGACACTGAAGCTTTCTTT.

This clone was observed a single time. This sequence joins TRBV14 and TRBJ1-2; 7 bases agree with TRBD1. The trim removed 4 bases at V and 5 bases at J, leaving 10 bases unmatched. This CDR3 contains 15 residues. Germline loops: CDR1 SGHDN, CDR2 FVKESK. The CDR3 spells CASSPRTGVLYGYTF. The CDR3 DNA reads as TGTGCCAGCAGCCCCCGGACAGGAGTCCTATATGGCTACACCTTC.